This T cell receptor (beta chain) was profiled in a study of blood T cell repertoires in COVID-19. In the study overall: Collection of acute and convalescent COVID-19 samples took place in the United States, Italy and Spain. The cDNA or gDNA used as material had been derived from T cells, B-cell-depleted T cells, or PBMCs.

Per the authors' pipeline: The assay estimated nucleated cells by amplifying reference gene primers. TCRdb's table, derived via immunoSEQ multiplex PCR, lists solely in-frame clones and lacks some. The V and J calls and the clone size are those of that table, but D and trimming were determined from the DNA. The profile shows almost 25,000 clones, around 83% of them singletons. The sequencing input was peripheral blood. This TCR came from a human donor in a cohort sampled during active COVID-19.

The CDR3 DNA is TGTGCCAGCTCACCACCGGGAGGCACCCCCTACGAGCAGTACTTC. Translation gives CASSPPGGTPYEQYF. V and J are TRBV18 and TRBJ2-7; D is possibly TRBD2 (6 bases). The CDR3 is made up of 15 amino acids. CDR1 is KGHSH, CDR2 LQKENI, per germline. The germline V and J ends were trimmed by 0 bases and 2 bases, with 11 bases remaining between them. Drawing the rest from reference TRBV18 and TRBJ2-7, the complete variable domain is NAGVMQNPRHLVRRRGQEARLRCSPMKGHSHVYWYRQLPEEGLKFMVYLQKENIIDESGMPKERFSAEFPKEGPSILRIQQVVRGDSAAYFCASSPPGGTPYEQYFGPGTRLTVT.